The clone carrying this T cell receptor beta chain has only a few counts. Repertoires were generated with immunoSEQ multiplex PCR, while TCRdb's copy carries only in-frame clones and drops some. The sample has 15,000 to 20,000 clones; around 82% are singletons. The data were obtained in a study of T cell clones after liver transplantation. The material was CD8+ T cells from blood, obtained less than 50 months after liver transplant. This clonotype was obtained from a human patient who received a liver transplant. Some T cells may be graft donor cells.

The CDR3 DNA sequence: TGTGCCAGCAGCTGGAGACACAGGGAGAACTCCTACGAGCAGTACTTC. Amino acid sequence: CASSWRHRENSYEQYF. This chain uses TRBV7-2 with TRBJ2-7; D perhaps matches TRBD1 (6 bases). Germline V gives CDR1 SGHTA, CDR2 FQGNSA. V lost 4 bases to trimming and J lost 0 bases, with 16 bases between them. The CDR3 extends over 16 amino acids.